The 29 T cell receptor beta chains presented below share a single source sample, sequenced in a study of blood T cell repertoires in COVID-19. The repertoire was sequenced with immunoSEQ multiplex PCR; TCRdb's copy has only in-frame clones and lacks some. The sample yields 200,000 or so clones, around 83% seen once. Sequencing was carried out using peripheral blood. The receptors stem from a man over 45 who had recovered from COVID-19.

V and J are TRBV5-1 and TRBJ1-5, with D perhaps TRBD1 (5 bases). The V and J ends lost 1 base and 6 bases respectively, with 8 bases between them. The CDR3 spans 13 residues. Germline values: CDR1 SGHRS, CDR2 YFSETQ. CDR3 nucleotides: TGCGCCAGCAGCTTGCAGGGCAGTCAGCCCCAGCATTTT. This codes for CASSLQGSQPQHF.

This rearrangement joins TRBV11-2 to TRBJ2-1, with D perhaps TRBD1 (6 bases). V lost 5 bases to trimming and J lost 9 bases, with 11 bases between them. Germline assignment: CDR1 SGHAT and CDR2 FQNNGV. CDR3 length: 12 amino acids. The CDR3 loop is CASSAGVIEQFF. The CDR3 nucleotides read TGTGCCAGCAGCGCAGGGGTTATTGAGCAGTTCTTC. Supplemented by reference TRBV11-2 and TRBJ2-1, the full variable domain reads EAGVAQSPRYKIIEKRQSVAFWCNPISGHATLYWYQQILGQGPKLLIQFQNNGVVDDSQLPKDRFSAERLKGVDSTLKIQPAKLEDSAVYLCASSAGVIEQFFGPGTRLTVL.

The chain couples TRBV6-5 to TRBJ2-7, with a tentative D call TRBD1 (5 bases). The CDR3 is made up of 13 amino acids. Germline assignment: CDR1 MNHEY and CDR2 SVGAGI. V shed 9 bases and J shed 3 bases, with 15 bases lying between them. CDR3 nucleotides: TGTGCCAGAGACCAGGGTAATAGCTACGAGCAGTACTTC. Its translation is CARDQGNSYEQYF.

This rearrangement joins TRBV12-5 to TRBJ2-4; D is possibly TRBD2 (6 bases). The V end lost 4 bases, the J end lost 3 bases, and 19 bases lay between the germline ends. Germline values: CDR1 LGHNT, CDR2 FRNRAP. The CDR3 runs 17 residues. The CDR3 sequence is CASGSLPRRGSKNIQYF. The DNA for the CDR3 is TGTGCTAGTGGTTCCCTCCCCCGGCGGGGTAGCAAAAACATTCAGTACTTC.

CDR3 in amino acids: CASSLSGPDQPQHF. In nucleotides, the CDR3 is TGTGCCAGCAGTTTATCGGGGCCAGATCAGCCCCAGCATTTT. V and J are TRBV27 and TRBJ1-5; tentatively, D is TRBD1 (5 bases). The CDR3 contains 14 residues. Germline V gene data show CDR1 as MNHEY and CDR2 as SMNVEV (reference sequence). The V end was cut by 0 bases, the J end by 5 bases, with 8 bases between.

This clone showed up just once. J is TRBJ2-5 and V is TRBV5-1, with 11 bases that match TRBD2. Germline CDR1 and CDR2: SGHRS and YFSETQ. CDR3 length: 15 residues. Germline trimming cut 4 bases from V and 2 bases from J; bases unmatched to any gene: 4. DNA of the CDR3: TGCGCCAGCAGCCCGGGACTAGCGGAGCAAGAGACCCAGTACTTC. Its translation is CASSPGLAEQETQYF.

The table lists this clone with a few counts. The V call is TRBV5-6, the J call TRBJ1-1; 9 nucleotides agree with TRBD1. V trimming: 3 bases; J trimming: 7 bases; junction bases outside the gene matches: 7. Germline V gives CDR1 SGHDT, CDR2 YYEEEE. This CDR3 is 14 amino acids long. DNA of the CDR3: TGTGCCAGCAGCTCCTTGACAGGGGGGTTTGAAGCTTTCTTT. It is translated as CASSSLTGGFEAFF.

V is TRBV5-1 and J is TRBJ2-6, with D possibly being TRBD1 (6 bases). V lost 3 bases and J lost 0, with 13 bases in between. CDR3 length equals 17 residues. Germline CDR1 is SGHRS and CDR2 is YFSETQ. Here the CDR3 reads CASSSGDRSSGANVLTF. The CDR3 DNA reads TGCGCCAGCAGCTCGGGCGACAGGAGCTCTGGGGCCAACGTCCTGACTTTC.

The genes are TRBV14 and TRBJ2-6; 9 bases fit TRBD2. This CDR3 has 19 amino acids. V dropped 1 base and J dropped 3; count of bases not matched to a gene: 10. The V gene's germline CDR1 is SGHDN and CDR2 FVKESK. The CDR3, as DNA: TGTGCCAGCAGCCAAGGGTTGGTTAGCGGGAGCGGTGGGGCCAACGTCCTGACTTTC. It specifies CASSQGLVSGSGGANVLTF. The full variable domain, completed using reference TRBV14 and TRBJ2-6, is EAGVTQFPSHSVIEKGQTVTLRCDPISGHDNLYWYRRVMGKEIKFLLHFVKESKQDESGMPNNRFLAERTGGTYSTLKVQPAELEDSGVYFCASSQGLVSGSGGANVLTFGAGSRLTVL.

The chain links TRBV7-8 to TRBJ1-1; D unresolved. Germline V gene lookup returns CDR1 SGHVS and CDR2 FQNEAQ. The CDR3 consists of 14 residues. The V end was cut by 1 base, the J end by 3 bases, with 9 bases between. CDR3: CASSLVGRDTEAFF. The CDR3 DNA sequence: TGTGCCAGCAGCTTAGTGGGGAGGGACACTGAAGCTTTCTTT.

This CDR3 reads CASSQTSGRAYTDTQYF. DNA of the CDR3: TGCGCCAGCAGCCAGACTAGCGGGAGGGCCTACACAGATACGCAGTATTTT. The chain is built from TRBV4-1 and TRBJ2-3; 14 bases are shared with TRBD2. J lost 2 bases, V lost 3 bases, and 4 bases had no gene match. The length of the CDR3 is 17 residues. Germline values: CDR1 MGHRA, CDR2 YSYEKL.

This chain links TRBV10-3 with TRBJ1-2; TRBD1 matches at 8 bases. There are 15 residues in the CDR3. Germline CDR1 and CDR2: ENHRY and SYGVKD. Trimming removed 2 bases from V and 6 bases from J; junction bases left unmatched: 8. The CDR3 spells CAISERGTGVDGYTF. The CDR3, as DNA: TGTGCCATCAGTGAGAGAGGGACAGGCGTGGATGGCTACACCTTC.

Written as DNA, the CDR3 is TGTGCCAGCAGCACACTAGCGGGAAGGAACAATGAGCAGTTCTTC. Protein product: CASSTLAGRNNEQFF. The chain is built from TRBV9 and TRBJ2-1; 10 bases match TRBD2. CDR1 and CDR2 (germline): SGDLS, YYNGEE. V lost 4 bases, J lost 5 bases, and 6 bases stayed unmatched. This CDR3 region has 15 residues.

The chain carries TRBV3-1 (or the pseudogene TRBV3-2) and TRBJ2-2; 9 nucleotides match TRBD2. CDR1 is LGHDT, CDR2 YNNKEL, per germline (reference sequence). CDR3 length: 17 residues. Losses at the gene ends were 4 bases for V and 7 bases for J; bases not matched to a gene: 13. The CDR3 DNA reads TGTGCCAGCAGCCTCCTCCGCGGGAGGGCCGAGGACGGGGAGCTGTTTTTT. As protein: CASSLLRGRAEDGELFF.

V usage is TRBV7-2 and J usage is TRBJ2-5; 12 bases are shared with TRBD2. The V gene's germline CDR1 is SGHTA and CDR2 FQGNSA. V dropped 0 bases and J dropped 4; count of bases not matched to a gene: 0. The CDR3 is 15 residues long. This CDR3 reads CASSLAGLAGETQYF. The DNA for the CDR3 is TGTGCCAGCAGCTTAGCGGGACTAGCGGGAGAGACCCAGTACTTC.

The chain recombines TRBV5-1 with TRBJ2-3; 7 positions match TRBD1. Germline assignment: CDR1 SGHRS and CDR2 YFSETQ. Unmatched junction bases numbered 7, after V lost 4 bases and J lost 2 bases. There are 15 residues in the CDR3. CDR3 loop: CASSPYRGLTDTQYF. The CDR3 DNA follows: TGCGCCAGCAGCCCCTACAGGGGTCTCACAGATACGCAGTATTTT.

J is TRBJ2-3 and V is TRBV7-2; D is ambiguous. Germline V gene data show CDR1 as SGHTA and CDR2 as FQGNSA. The CDR3 totals 12 residues. Trimming took 7 bases from V and 4 from J, leaving 9 bases between them. The CDR3 sequence: CASTAAADTQYF. In nucleotides, the CDR3 is TGTGCCAGCACTGCGGCCGCAGATACGCAGTATTTT. The complete variable domain, with remaining parts taken from reference TRBV7-2 and TRBJ2-3, reads GAGVSQSPSNKVTEKGKDVELRCDPISGHTALYWYRQSLGQGLEFLIYFQGNSAPDKSGLPSDRFSAERTGGSVSTLTIQRTQQEDSAVYLCASTAAADTQYFGPGTRLTVL.

This chain connects TRBV7-2 to TRBJ2-2, with 9 bases lining up with TRBD1. Germline-derived CDR1 and CDR2 are SGHTA and FQGNSA. With 4 bases clipped from V and 4 bases from J, the junction kept 10 bases outside the gene matches. CDR3 length: 17 residues. This CDR3 is CASSSSGTGPFTGELFF. The CDR3 DNA follows: TGTGCCAGCAGCTCTTCAGGGACAGGGCCGTTCACCGGGGAGCTGTTTTTT.

With respect to this clone: In the same sample, other DNA sequences code for this CDR3. The rearrangement links TRBV6-5 to TRBJ2-5; the D gene is possibly TRBD1 (6 bases). The CDR3 is 12 residues long. Per the germline V gene, CDR1 is MNHEY and CDR2 is SVGAGI. V lost 2 bases, J lost 5 bases, and 6 bases lay in between. CDR3 nucleotide sequence: TGTGCCAGCAGTTACAGGGGGGAGACCCAGTACTTC. It specifies CASSYRGETQYF.

V and J are TRBV11-3 and TRBJ2-2, with 10 positions matching TRBD2. The CDR3 runs 14 residues. The trim removed 3 bases at V and 6 bases at J, leaving 1 base unmatched. CDR1 is SGHNT, CDR2 YENEEA, per germline. CDR3 sequence (DNA): TGTGCCAGCAGCTTCCTAGCGGGAGCCGGGGAGCTGTTTTTT. It specifies CASSFLAGAGELFF.

The V and J genes are TRBV5-1 and TRBJ2-6; a possible D gene is TRBD1 (6 bases). V shed 3 bases and J shed 2 bases, with 12 bases lying between them. This CDR3 is built from 16 residues. Per the germline V gene, CDR1 is SGHRS and CDR2 is YFSETQ. CDR3 sequence (DNA): TGCGCCAGCAGCTCGCAAGGGGGTACTGGGGCCAACGTCCTGACTTTC. This encodes CASSSQGGTGANVLTF.

V is TRBV5-1 and J is TRBJ2-7; 11 bases line up with TRBD1. Germline-derived CDR1 and CDR2 are SGHRS and YFSETQ. The V gene end was trimmed by 6 bases and the J gene end by 3 bases; junction bases not matched to a gene: 8. The CDR3 contains 15 residues. The DNA of the CDR3 is TGCGCCAGCAAACCATCCGGGACAGGGGGCTACGAGCAGTACTTC. The encoded protein is CASKPSGTGGYEQYF.

This chain links TRBV3-1 (or the pseudogene TRBV3-2) with TRBJ1-6; possible D gene TRBD1, 6 bases. The CDR3 extends over 19 amino acids. Germline-derived CDR1 and CDR2 are LGHDT and YNNKEL (reference sequence). V dropped 3 bases and J dropped 0 bases, with 18 bases sitting between them. CDR3 region: CASSQGATGWSSYNSPLHF. The CDR3 DNA reads as TGTGCCAGCAGCCAGGGGGCCACAGGTTGGAGCTCCTATAATTCACCCCTCCACTTT.

This clone was seen only a few times. The chain combines TRBV6-1 with TRBJ2-1; 8 positions match TRBD1. Trimming at V came to 4 bases and at J to 12 bases, leaving 17 bases not matched to a gene. Germline loops: CDR1 MNHNS, CDR2 SASEGT. The CDR3 sequence is 16 residues long. CDR3 DNA: TGTGCCAGCAGTGCCAGAAGTGACAGGGGATACGGAAGGCAGTTCTTC. Translating gives CASSARSDRGYGRQFF.

This sequence joins TRBV4-1 and TRBJ2-3; 10 bases line up with TRBD2. The junction had 7 bases not matched to a gene; V was cut back by 3 bases and J by 4 bases. CDR1 is MGHRA, CDR2 YSYEKL, per germline. CDR3 length: 16 residues. DNA for the CDR3: TGCGCCAGCAGCCAGCTAGCGGGAGTACTTGCAGATACGCAGTATTTT. Translation: CASSQLAGVLADTQYF.

The chain uses TRBV7-9 and TRBJ1-5; the match to TRBD1 covers 7 bases. With 0 bases clipped from V and 7 bases from J, the junction kept 6 bases outside the gene matches. CDR1 SEHNR and CDR2 FQNEAQ come from the germline V gene (reference sequence). CDR3 size: 15 residues. CDR3 sequence (DNA): TGTGCCAGCAGCTTAGCCGAGACAGGGAACCAGCCCCAGCATTTT. Residues: CASSLAETGNQPQHF.

CDR3 DNA sequence: TGTGCCAGCAGCCTCATCGTAGCGGGAGCCACCGGGGAGCTGTTTTTT. It translates to CASSLIVAGATGELFF. This chain connects TRBV11-2 to TRBJ2-2; 9 nucleotides agree with TRBD2. CDR3 length equals 16 residues. Germline V CDR1 and CDR2: SGHAT, FQNNGV. V lost 5 bases, J lost 4 bases, and 8 bases stayed unmatched.

V usage is TRBV10-1 and J usage is TRBJ2-2; D gene unclear. Trimming left V 0 bases short and J 7 bases short, with 9 bases between. Germline V lookup: CDR1 WNHNN, CDR2 SYGVQD (reference sequence). The CDR3 is 14 residues long. CDR3 in amino acids: CASSESHYSGELFF. The CDR3 nucleotides are TGCGCCAGCAGTGAGTCGCACTATAGCGGGGAGCTGTTTTTT.

V usage is TRBV4-1 and J usage is TRBJ1-5, with no clear D. V lost 0 bases and J 7 bases, leaving 16 bases between the germline ends. CDR1 and CDR2 from the germline V gene are MGHRA and YSYEKL. The CDR3 is 16 residues long. CDR3 loop: CASSQDLEGPAQPQHF. Written as DNA, the CDR3 is TGCGCCAGCAGCCAAGATCTTGAGGGTCCGGCGCAGCCCCAGCATTTT.